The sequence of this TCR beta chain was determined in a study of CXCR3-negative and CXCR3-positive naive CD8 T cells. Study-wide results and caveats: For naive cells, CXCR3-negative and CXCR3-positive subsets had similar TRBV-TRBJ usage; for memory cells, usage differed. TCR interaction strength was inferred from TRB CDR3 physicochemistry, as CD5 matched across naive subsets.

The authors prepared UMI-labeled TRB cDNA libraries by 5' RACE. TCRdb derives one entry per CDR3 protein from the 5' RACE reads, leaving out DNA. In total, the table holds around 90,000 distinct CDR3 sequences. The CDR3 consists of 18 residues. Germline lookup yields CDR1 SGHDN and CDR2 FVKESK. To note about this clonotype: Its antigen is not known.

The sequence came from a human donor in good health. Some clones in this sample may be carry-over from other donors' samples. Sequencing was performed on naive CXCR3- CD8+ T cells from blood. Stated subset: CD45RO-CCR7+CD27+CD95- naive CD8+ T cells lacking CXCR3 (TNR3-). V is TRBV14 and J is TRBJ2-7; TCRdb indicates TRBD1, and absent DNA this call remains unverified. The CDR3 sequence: CASSHWDTATGVSYEQYF.